This T cell receptor beta chain comes out of a study of beta chain features in type 1 diabetes. The study's findings and limits: VDJ junctions from patients with type 1 diabetes contained fewer insertions and more deletions. The influence of HLA type on TCRB rearrangement stayed undetermined. Patients showed naive, central memory and Treg TCRB repertoires that appeared more similar than those of healthy donors. Type 1 diabetes patients showed a moderate but significant shortening of TCRB CDR3s in all four CD4+ subsets.

Trimming removed 5 bases from V and 1 base from J, with 3 bases in between. Germline-derived CDR1 and CDR2 are SEHNR and FQNEAQ (reference sequence). This CDR3 comprises 12 residues. This clone turned up a few times. Its antigen is not identified. Isolated RNA was reverse transcribed in full, so expressed TCRB transcripts were sequenced. Produced via immunoSEQ multiplex PCR; TCRdb's table is partial and in-frame only. The sample carries roughly 150,000 clones, over 6% recorded once. Isolation of CD4+ naive, central memory, regulatory and stem cell-like memory cells was achieved by sorting via CD45RO/CCR7/CD25/CD127/CD95/CD27.

Input material: central memory CD4+ T cells from blood. The V gene is TRBV7-9, the J gene TRBJ2-1; D ambiguous. The receptor comes from a man between 18 and 29 years old with type 1 diabetes. CDR3 region: CASSQSYNEQFF. DNA for the CDR3: TGTGCCAGCAGCCAGTCCTACAATGAGCAGTTCTTC.